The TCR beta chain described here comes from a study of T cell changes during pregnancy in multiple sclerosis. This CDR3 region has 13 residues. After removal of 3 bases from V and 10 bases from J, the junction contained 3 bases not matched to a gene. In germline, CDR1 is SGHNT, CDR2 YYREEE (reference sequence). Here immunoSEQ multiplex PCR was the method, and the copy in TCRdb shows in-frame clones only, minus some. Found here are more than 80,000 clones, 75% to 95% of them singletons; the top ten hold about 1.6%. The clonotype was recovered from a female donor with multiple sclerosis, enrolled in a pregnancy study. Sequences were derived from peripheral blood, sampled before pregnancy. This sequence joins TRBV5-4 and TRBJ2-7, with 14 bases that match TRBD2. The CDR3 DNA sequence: TGTGCCAGCAGCTGGGGACTAGCGGGAGAACAGTACTTC. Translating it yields CASSWGLAGEQYF.